The 7 T cell receptor beta chains below come from one sample, sequenced in a study of T cells in Graves' hyperthyroidism and ophthalmopathy. The CDR3 regions of TCR beta were amplified from RNA transcripts. First-round RT-PCR targeting the TCR CDR3 was performed with the HTBI primer set. TCRdb passed the multiplex PCR reads through MiXCR, listing each CDR3 protein once. The repertoire holds roughly 98,000 distinct CDR3 sequences, with approximately 39% as singletons. The specimen sequenced was peripheral blood or thyroid tissue (not recorded which). These receptors were obtained from a woman in her twenties or thirties with Graves' hyperthyroidism.

With regard to this clonotype: This may stem from a read error, because a much larger clone lies one nucleotide away. The gene calls are TRBV6-5 and TRBJ1-2; TRBD1 might be the D (5 bases). CDR1 is MNHEY and CDR2 is SVGAGI in the germline V gene. The CDR3 length is 16 residues. The CDR3 DNA sequence: TGTGCCAACAGTTACGAAGGGGCCTGGGACCCCAATGGCTACACCTTC. Its protein is CANSYEGAWDPNGYTF.

This clonotype has ten or more counts. This chain connects TRBV14 to TRBJ1-1; TRBD1 matches at 7 bases. There are 20 residues in the CDR3. V trimming: 0 bases; J trimming: 3 bases; junction bases outside the gene matches: 19. Germline V gives CDR1 SGHDN, CDR2 FVKESK. The CDR3 protein is CASSQDVGLRDSYFDTEAFF. The CDR3 DNA follows: TGTGCCAGCAGCCAAGACGTAGGTCTTCGGGACAGTTATTTTGACACTGAAGCTTTCTTT.

CDR3 bases: TGCAGCGTTGACATGGGGTACACTGAAGCTTTCTTT. Translated: CSVDMGYTEAFF. V is TRBV29-1 and J is TRBJ1-1, with unresolved D. This CDR3 is 12 amino acids long. V lost 3 bases and J 3 bases, leaving 8 bases between the germline ends. The germline V gene has CDR1 SQVTM and CDR2 ANQGSEA.

The V gene is TRBV19, the J gene TRBJ2-3; 8 bases agree with TRBD2. CDR3 length: 14 amino acids. V lost 6 bases to trimming and J lost 1 base; unmatched junction nucleotides: 3. Germline-derived CDR1 and CDR2 are LNHDA and SQIVND (reference sequence). CDR3 amino acids: CASRPTSGTDTQYF. As DNA, the CDR3 is TGTGCCAGTAGACCGACTAGCGGCACAGATACGCAGTATTTT.

V usage is TRBV15 and J usage is TRBJ2-2, with 7 nucleotides matching TRBD1. This CDR3 spans 15 amino acids. Germline CDR1 reads LNHNV; CDR2 reads YYDKDF (reference sequence). The V gene end was trimmed by 2 bases and the J gene end by 2 bases; junction bases not matched to a gene: 2. The CDR3 loop is CATSRRQGNTGELFF. The CDR3 coding sequence is TGTGCCACCAGCAGACGACAGGGTAACACCGGGGAGCTGTTTTTT. The full variable domain, its missing parts supplied by reference TRBV15 and TRBJ2-2, is DAMVIQNPRYQVTQFGKPVTLSCSQTLNHNVMYWYQQKSSQAPKLLFHYYDKDFNNEADTPDNFQSRRPNTSFCFLDIRSPGLGDTAMYLCATSRRQGNTGELFFGEGSRLTVL.

As regards this clonotype: A much larger clone is a single base away; this may be a read error. This chain links TRBV19 with TRBJ2-2; 7 nucleotides line up with TRBD2. The CDR3 runs 18 residues. With V trimmed by 9 bases and J by 4 bases, 20 bases remained unmatched. Germline CDR1 is LNHDA and CDR2 is SQIVND (reference sequence). The DNA of the CDR3 is TGTGCCAGCAGCTTCACCTGGGGGGGATCGGCGGTCACCGGGGAGCTGTTTTTT. It codes for CASSFTWGGSAVTGELFF. The whole variable domain, filled in from reference TRBV19 and TRBJ2-2, reads DGGITQSPKYLFRKEGQNVTLSCEQNLNHDAMYWYRQDPGQGLRLIYYSQIVNDFQKGDIAEGYSVSREKKESFPLTVTSAQKNPTAFYLCASSFTWGGSAVTGELFFGEGSRLTVL.

This clonotype has a count of ten or more. The chain employs TRBV28 and TRBJ1-4; TRBD1 is a possible D gene (5 bases). CDR1 MDHEN and CDR2 SYDVKM come from the germline V gene. The CDR3 contains 16 residues. V gave up 4 bases and J gave up 4 bases, with 16 bases separating them. CDR3 bases: TGTGCCAGCAGTTCCGGGCAGGGCCGCCTTAATGAAAAACTGTTTTTT. It is translated as CASSSGQGRLNEKLFF. The complete variable domain, with remaining parts taken from reference TRBV28 and TRBJ1-4, reads DVKVTQSSRYLVKRTGEKVFLECVQDMDHENMFWYRQDPGLGLRLIYFSYDVKMKEKGDIPEGYSVSREKKERFSLILESASTNQTSMYLCASSSGQGRLNEKLFFGSGTQLSVL.